The T cell receptor (beta chain) under discussion was sequenced for a study of shared clonotypes between healthy human individuals. The V gene lost 5 bases and the J gene lost 3 bases, with 13 bases spanning the gap. This CDR3 is built from 14 residues. The germline gives CDR1 SGHTA, CDR2 FQGNSA. Sequenced by immunoSEQ multiplex PCR; TCRdb stores in-frame clones only, minus some. The sample carries hundreds of thousands of clones, almost 97% recorded once. Sequencing was carried out using naive CD4+ T cells sorted from blood. Subset reported: CD45RA+ positively selected. V usage is TRBV7-2 and J usage is TRBJ2-5; D may be TRBD1 (6 bases). The TCR comes from a woman aged 25 to 39 in good health. The CDR3 protein is CASSQRTDKETQYF. CDR3 bases: TGTGCCAGCAGCCAACGGACAGATAAAGAGACCCAGTACTTC.